These 2 T cell receptor beta chains share one sample of origin, sequenced in a study of shared clonotypes between healthy human individuals. TCRdb's copy holds only in-frame clones and misses some; the assay was immunoSEQ multiplex PCR. This sample carries roughly 500,000 clones, more than 75% of them seen once, and the ten largest clones take more than 10%. The source material was PBMCs. These receptor sequences come from a woman aged 40 to 50 in good health. Some clones in this sample may be carry-over from other donors' samples.

This clone showed up just once. One junction end disagrees with the germline gene, perhaps due to a read error. The rearrangement joins TRBV6-5 to TRBJ2-7; 9 bases agree with TRBD1. This CDR3 has 13 residues. Germline V gene sequence: CDR1 MNHEY, CDR2 SVGAGI. The CDR3 region is CASSLGQGYEQCF. DNA for the CDR3: TGTGCCAGCAGTCTGGGACAGGGCTACGAGCAGTGCTTC.

This clone has only a few counts. CDR3: CASSPQQNNEKLFF. The CDR3 region has the DNA TGTGCCAGTAGTCCCCAACAGAATAATGAAAAACTGTTTTTT. The chain carries TRBV19 and TRBJ1-4, with D uncertain. CDR1 is LNHDA and CDR2 is SQIVND in the germline V gene (reference sequence). Trimming took off 5 bases at V and 4 bases at J, with 11 bases between the two ends. The CDR3 has 14 amino acids.